Below are 15 T cell receptor beta chains sequenced from a single sample in a study of T cells in women clearing cervical HPV infection. Using immunoSEQ multiplex PCR, the repertoire was profiled, and TCRdb retains in-frame clones only, with some absent. This sample's table has approximately 34,000 clones. The specimen sequenced was blood buffy coat. Receptor source: a woman between 18 and 70 years old with a cervical HPV16 infection that either progressed to CIN3+ or cleared (not recorded which).

Concerning this clone: The read gets to within 3 residues of the CDR3 end, and the germline J gene fills in the rest. The V call is TRBV10-3, the J call TRBJ2-2; no definite D call. Germline CDR1 and CDR2: ENHRY and SYGVKD. V was trimmed by 2 bases and J by 2 bases, leaving 6 bases between them. CDR3 size: 14 residues. The CDR3 is CAISEPQNTGELFF. CDR3 DNA (partial): TGTGCCATCAGTGAGCCCCAAAACACCGGGGAG.

The CDR3 loop reads CASSARDRRGETQYF. The CDR3 bases that were read are TGTGCCAGCAGTGCCCGGGACAGGCGAGGGGAGACC. The chain links TRBV6-1 to TRBJ2-5, with 8 positions matching TRBD1. The DNA ends 3 residues before the CDR3 does, and the rest of the CDR3 is filled in from the germline J gene. Germline CDR1 MNHNS, CDR2 SASEGT. CDR3 size: 15 residues. V lost 4 bases, J lost 5 bases, and 9 bases stayed unmatched.

As regards this clone: The read terminates 3 residues before the CDR3 end, so the remaining end is supplied by the germline J gene. This chain uses TRBV29-1 with TRBJ2-3; tentative D call: TRBD2 (6 bases). Trimming took off 5 bases at V and 5 bases at J, with 17 bases between the two ends. CDR1 and CDR2 from the germline V gene are SQVTM and ANQGSEA. CDR3 length equals 14 residues. The CDR3 DNA, read in part, is TGCAGCGTTTCCCTTGGGGGGAAGCTAGATACG. Residues: CSVSLGGKLDT. The CDR3 in full is CSVSLGGKLDTQYF.

Concerning this clone itself: The sequenced fragment ends 3 residues before the CDR3 boundary, so the rest is inferred from the germline J gene. The chain is built from TRBV19 and TRBJ1-1; weak D call: TRBD1 (5 bases). V was clipped by 0 bases and J by 5 bases, with 13 bases between them. The CDR3 extends over 15 amino acids. Germline CDR1 and CDR2: LNHDA and SQIVND (reference sequence). Here the CDR3 reads CASSIDFGGRTEAFF. The CDR3 bases that were read are TGTGCCAGTAGTATAGATTTCGGGGGACGGACTGAA. Using reference TRBV19 and TRBJ1-1 for the parts outside the CDR3, the full variable domain is DGGITQSPKYLFRKEGQNVTLSCEQNLNHDAMYWYRQDPGQGLRLIYYSQIVNDFQKGDIAEGYSVSREKKESFPLTVTSAQKNPTAFYLCASSIDFGGRTEAFFGQGTRLTVV.

Details on this clone: The read is 3 residues too short to cover the CDR3 end, so that end is filled in from the germline J gene. The V call is TRBV20-1, the J call TRBJ2-1; 8 bases match TRBD2. From germline, CDR1 is DFQATT and CDR2 SNEGSKA (reference sequence). The CDR3 has 14 residues. The J segment lost 4 bases and the V segment lost 3 bases, leaving 5 bases of the junction unmatched. The sequenced part of the CDR3 DNA is TGCAGTGCTAGGCCGGGGACTAGTTACAATGAG. It codes for CSARPGTSYNE. The entire CDR3 reads CSARPGTSYNEQFF.

In regard to this clone: Read sequence stops 3 residues before the CDR3 end, and the germline J gene provides the missing end. This sequence joins TRBV20-1 and TRBJ1-3; D perhaps matches TRBD1 (5 bases). CDR3 length: 14 residues. Trimming left V 6 bases short and J 2 bases short, with 14 bases between. CDR1 and CDR2 from the germline V gene are DFQATT and SNEGSKA (reference sequence). CDR3 DNA, as far as it was read: TGCAGTGCCCAAGATCAGGGAGCTGGAAACACC. Its protein is CSAQDQGAGNT. The whole CDR3 is CSAQDQGAGNTIYF.

In regard to this clone: The CDR3 end falls 3 residues outside the read, so it is completed with the germline J gene. This chain links TRBV5-1 with TRBJ2-6, with 7 bases fitting TRBD1. The CDR3 has 16 residues. Germline CDR1 reads SGHRS; CDR2 reads YFSETQ. J lost 0 bases, V lost 6 bases, and 6 bases had no gene match. The DNA read from the CDR3 is TGCGCCAGCATCACCGGGACAGCCTCTGGGGCCAACGTC. It codes for CASITGTASGANV. The entire CDR3 protein reads CASITGTASGANVLTF.

The part of the CDR3 DNA that was read is TGTGCCAGTAGTATCCAGGGGAATCAAGAGACG. Protein: CASSIQGNQET. The full CDR3 reads CASSIQGNQETQYF. The chain uses TRBV19 and TRBJ2-3; perhaps TRBD1 as D (6 bases). The read ends 3 residues early relative to the CDR3; the germline J gene fills the gap. The germline V gene has CDR1 LNHDA and CDR2 SQIVND (reference sequence). The CDR3 spans 14 residues.

To note about this clone: With the read ending 3 residues before the CDR3 end, the germline J gene is used to fill in that end. The chain uses TRBV2 and TRBJ2-2; D is perhaps TRBD1 (5 bases). This CDR3 has 15 amino acids. Germline V gene sequence: CDR1 SNHLY, CDR2 FYNNEI. The CDR3 bases that were read are TGTGCCAGCAGGGTCGACAGCTCTGGGGCCAACGTG. Protein: CASRVDSSGANV. The full CDR3 is CASRVDSSGANVLFF.

Concerning this clone itself: The DNA ends 3 residues before the CDR3 does, and the rest of the CDR3 is filled in from the germline J gene. The chain is built from TRBV20-1 and TRBJ1-4, with 10 bases matching TRBD1. Germline CDR1 DFQATT, CDR2 SNEGSKA (reference sequence). The V segment lost 5 bases and the J segment 6 bases; nucleotides outside the gene matches: 0. The CDR3 runs 12 residues. Partial CDR3 DNA: TGCAGTGCTGGGACAGGGGATGAAAAA. Amino acid sequence: CSAGTGDEK. The CDR3 as a whole reads CSAGTGDEKLFF.

The CDR3 sequence: CASLLGQGLYNEQFF. The CDR3 bases that were read are TGCGCCAGCCTACTGGGACAGGGCCTATACAATGAG. J is TRBJ2-1 and V is TRBV5-1; 9 bases are shared with TRBD1. The read ends 3 residues before the CDR3 terminus; that terminus is restored from the germline J gene. V was pared by 7 bases and J by 4 bases, with 9 bases of the junction left unmatched. Germline CDR1 is SGHRS and CDR2 is YFSETQ. The CDR3 length is 15 residues.

A note on this clone: The read stops 3 residues short of the end of the CDR3; the missing end is completed from the germline J gene. The chain couples TRBV11-3 to TRBJ2-1; weak D call: TRBD1 (6 bases). Germline V CDR1 and CDR2: SGHNT, YENEEA. V was trimmed by 0 bases and J by 4 bases, leaving 10 bases between them. CDR3 length equals 15 residues. CDR3: CASSLEGAPYNEQFF. CDR3 bases read: TGTGCCAGCAGCTTAGAGGGGGCCCCATACAATGAG.

For this clone: The sequenced fragment ends 3 residues before the CDR3 boundary, so the rest is inferred from the germline J gene. The genes are TRBV20-1 and TRBJ2-4; maybe TRBD2 (5 bases). The CDR3 runs 16 residues. V lost 3 bases and J 0 bases, leaving 15 bases between the germline ends. Germline V gene data show CDR1 as DFQATT and CDR2 as SNEGSKA (reference sequence). CDR3 bases read: TGCAGTGCTAGGGAGAAGCGGACTCTAGCCAAAAACATT. It translates to CSAREKRTLAKNI. The CDR3 as a whole reads CSAREKRTLAKNIQYF.

As for this clone: The read halts 3 residues ahead of the CDR3 end, with the missing end drawn from the germline J gene. Other DNA sequences within the sample encode an identical CDR3. The chain uses TRBV20-1 and TRBJ1-2; 8 bases match TRBD1. V trimming: 5 bases; J trimming: 3 bases; junction bases outside the gene matches: 5. The CDR3 sequence is 13 residues long. CDR1 is DFQATT, CDR2 SNEGSKA, per germline (reference sequence). The CDR3 sequence: CSAPGQGDYGYTF. CDR3 DNA, as far as it was read: TGCAGTGCTCCAGGACAGGGCGACTATGGC.

The DNA read from the CDR3 is TGTGCCAGCAGCTTACTAGGAATAGGACAGCCC. It translates to CASSLLGIGQP. The full CDR3 protein reads CASSLLGIGQPQHF. This rearrangement joins TRBV11-2 to TRBJ1-5; D ambiguous. The CDR3 end lies 3 residues beyond the end of the read and is filled in from the germline J gene. Germline V gene lookup returns CDR1 SGHAT and CDR2 FQNNGV. This CDR3 contains 14 residues. The V gene lost 2 bases and the J gene lost 7 bases, with 12 bases spanning the gap.